A selection of T cell receptor beta chains follows, all from one sample in a study of T-cell reconstitution after alpha-beta-depleted transplantation in children. TCRdb passed the PCR reads through MiXCR, listing each CDR3 protein once. In the table there are roughly 500,000 distinct CDR3 sequences, 10% to 13% of which are singletons. The starting material was PBMCs, obtained before TCRalphabeta/CD19-depleted stem cell transplant. Receptors originate from a child aged 2 to 10 with inherited bone marrow failure, due to receive a stem cell transplant. The conserved cysteine and the conserved F or W are not part of the CDR3 here.

13 TRBJ2-1 TRBV27 ASHLGGSSYNEQF
18 TRBJ2-1 TRBV19 ASSMSPDGTLAGDYNEQF
13 TRBJ2-1 TRBV4-3 ASSPEGSSYNEQF
16 TRBJ1-2 TRBV6-7 ASSWGRGQAYFFYGYT
10 TRBJ2-7 TRBV29-1 SVAGSSYEQY
13 TRBJ2-5 TRBV6-1 ASSATGDIGSAQY
14 TRBJ2-2 TRBV20-1 SAREIPRSGTGELF
13 TRBJ1-5 TRBV19 ASSLWGGGNQPQH
14 TRBJ2-5 TRBV7-8 ASSPAWGQGTETQY
12 TRBJ1-6 TRBV7-2 ASSSGRANSPLH
15 TRBJ2-1 TRBV10-2 ASSERLAGGRYNEQF
10 TRBJ1-6 TRBV12-3/TRBV12-4 ASSSDNSPLH
11 TRBJ2-7 TRBV5-6 ASSFVAGGEQY
14 TRBJ2-7 TRBV5-1 ASSPTVGTGGYEQY
11 TRBJ1-2 TRBV27 ASRDRGTYGYT
15 TRBJ2-3 TRBV10-1 ASSDPRPAGEADTQY
14 TRBJ2-3 TRBV5-1 ASSLAAGGATDTQY
14 TRBJ2-3 TRBV5-4 ASSLAWKTVADTQY
13 TRBJ1-1 TRBV5-1 ASSLSSPGRTEAF
14 TRBJ2-7 TRBV4-1 ASSQVPTGAGNEQY
13 TRBJ2-3 TRBV19 ASSMTGRGTDTQY
11 TRBJ2-7 TRBV20-1 SARGDFSYEQY
12 TRBJ2-3 TRBV11-2 ASSFTRGGDTQY
12 TRBJ2-5 TRBV5-4 ASSLGGGEETQY
13 TRBJ1-5 TRBV4-2 ASSPVEGGGQPQH
11 TRBJ1-1 TRBV29-1 SVEVRRGTEAF
13 TRBJ2-3 TRBV11-2 ASSLAGVGTDTQY
13 TRBJ2-1 TRBV4-2 ASSQARGQDNEQF
15 TRBJ2-3 TRBV4-3 ASSQVIGLAGEDTQY
14 TRBJ2-3 TRBV5-1 ASSSRTSGITDTQY
14 TRBJ2-7 TRBV6-5 ASSSRGQGMAYEQY
13 TRBJ2-7 TRBV7-6 ASSPGRVPTYEQY
14 TRBJ1-2 TRBV7-2 ASSSNSWAAGTGYT
12 TRBJ2-3 TRBV27 AGSFSGSGDTQY
12 TRBJ1-4 TRBV7-2 ASSLTGVNEKLF
12 TRBJ1-1 TRBV27 ASSPAERYTEAF
10 TRBJ1-2 TRBV12-3/TRBV12-4 ASSLAVMGYT
12 TRBJ2-2 TRBV12-3/TRBV12-4 ATNRAGYTGELF
15 TRBJ2-7 TRBV11-2 ASSPHGGRVVFYEQY
15 TRBJ2-7 TRBV4-2 ASSQYVAATEPYEQY
13 TRBJ2-7 TRBV6-5 ASSFQREYTYEQY
14 TRBJ1-1 TRBV4-3 ASSQDEDRVNTEAF
10 TRBJ2-5 TRBV11-2 ASSTSQETQY
9 TRBJ2-3 TRBV12-3/TRBV12-4 ATSVENTQY
11 TRBJ1-2 TRBV20-1 SASPTRNYGYT
11 TRBJ2-1 TRBV5-1 ASSLGAINEQF
9 TRBJ1-2 TRBV30 AWSGGYGYT
11 TRBJ2-1 TRBV12-3/TRBV12-4 ASSQGIYNEQF
15 TRBJ2-3 TRBV4-2 ASSHKIKAGGTDTQY
11 TRBJ2-7 TRBV5-1 AISFAGGGEQY
10 TRBJ2-7 TRBV28 ASRTWDYEQY
15 TRBJ2-1 TRBV18 ASSPLKGSKPYNEQF
11 TRBJ1-1 TRBV29-1 SVVGTGDTEAF
13 TRBJ2-2 TRBV5-1 ASSPGLVLPGELF